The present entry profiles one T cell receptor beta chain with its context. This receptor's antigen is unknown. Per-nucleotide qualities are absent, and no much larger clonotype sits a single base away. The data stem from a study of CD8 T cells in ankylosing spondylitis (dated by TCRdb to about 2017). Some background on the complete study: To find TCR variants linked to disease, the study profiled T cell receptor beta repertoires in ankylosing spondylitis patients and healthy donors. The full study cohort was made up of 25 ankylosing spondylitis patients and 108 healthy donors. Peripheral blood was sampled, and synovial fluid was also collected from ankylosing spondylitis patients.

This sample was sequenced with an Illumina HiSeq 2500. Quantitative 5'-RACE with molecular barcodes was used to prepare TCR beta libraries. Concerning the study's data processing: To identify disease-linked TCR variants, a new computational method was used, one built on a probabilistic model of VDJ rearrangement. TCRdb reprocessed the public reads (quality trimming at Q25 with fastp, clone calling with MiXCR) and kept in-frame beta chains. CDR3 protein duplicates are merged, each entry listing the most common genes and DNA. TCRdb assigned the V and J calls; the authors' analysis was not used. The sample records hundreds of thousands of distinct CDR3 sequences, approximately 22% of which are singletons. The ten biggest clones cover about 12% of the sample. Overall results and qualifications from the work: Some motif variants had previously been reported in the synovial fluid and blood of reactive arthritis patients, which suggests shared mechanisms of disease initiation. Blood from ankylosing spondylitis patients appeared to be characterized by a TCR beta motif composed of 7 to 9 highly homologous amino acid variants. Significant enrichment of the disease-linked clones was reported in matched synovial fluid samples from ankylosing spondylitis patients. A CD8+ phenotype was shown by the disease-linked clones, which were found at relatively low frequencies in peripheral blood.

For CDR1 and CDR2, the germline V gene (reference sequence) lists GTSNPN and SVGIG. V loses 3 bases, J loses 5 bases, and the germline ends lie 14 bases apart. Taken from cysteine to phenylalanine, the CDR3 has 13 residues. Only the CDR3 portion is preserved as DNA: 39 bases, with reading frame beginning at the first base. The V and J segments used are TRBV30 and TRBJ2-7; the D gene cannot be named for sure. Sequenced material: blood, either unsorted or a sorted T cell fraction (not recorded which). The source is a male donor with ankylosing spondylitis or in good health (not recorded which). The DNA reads TGTGCCTGGAGCGAGTACCCCGGCCACGAGCAGTACTTC. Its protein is CAWSEYPGHEQYF.